Included here is one T cell receptor beta chain sequence, with context. In its sample, this clonotype was seen many times. Its antigen specificity is not known. No per-base quality is available; no much larger clone lies one base away. The CDR3 runs 13 amino acids, cysteine and phenylalanine included. Just the 39-base CDR3 DNA is kept, in frame starting at base 1. V is trimmed back by 6 bases and J by 4 bases, and the junction contains 4 bases that no gene match accounts for. CDR1 LGHNT and CDR2 FRNRAP were looked up in the germline V gene. Using a constant-region primer and ProtoScript II reverse transcriptase, TCRbeta-specific cDNA was reverse-transcribed from approximately 0.5 ug total RNA. The TCRbeta libraries were prepared through three rounds of nested multiplex PCR following a slightly modified ARM-PCR procedure. Each of the first two PCR rounds ran for 9 to 10 cycles using multiplex TRBV1-TRBV30 forward primers together with a Cbeta reverse primer. A final 25-cycle PCR with Deep VentR polymerase added sample barcodes and Illumina adapters. Before sequencing, amplicons of 200-500 bp were purified from gel using a QIAquick gel extraction kit. An Illumina HiSeq 2500 was used to sequence the TCRbeta amplicons, generating 250-bp paired-end reads. The original methods were these. Trimmomatic v0.33 was used to quality-trim the reads, and FLASH v1.2.11 was used to merge paired reads so that full CDR3 sequences could be recovered. MiGEC v1.2.1b assigned V, D and J germline segments to the rearranged TCRbeta sequences. Clonotype statistics and Shannon-Wiener diversity indices were calculated with VDJtools v1.0.0. To cut down on sampling bias, every analysis after diversity analysis relied on just the 250 most abundant clonotypes from each sample. TCRdb took the public reads, trimmed them with fastp at Q25, ran MiXCR for clone calling and kept in-frame beta chains. Each entry merges the rows of one CDR3 protein and shows their most common DNA and genes. TCRdb, not the authors, supplied the V and J calls. This sample comprises 95,000 to 100,000 distinct CDR3 sequences, about two thirds of them detected only once. Less than 15% of the sample is in the top ten clones.

Total RNA and DNA were co-extracted from about 19-30 mg of bulk tissue with the AllPrep DNA/RNA mini kit, without cell sorting. Roughly five patients with histopathologically diagnosed primary liver carcinoma underwent surgical resection in China between late 2015 and early 2016. Patients had chronic HBV infection and were treatment-naive at sampling. Each tumor was sampled at five spatially separated regions: the tumor centre plus the superior, inferior, left-lateral and right-lateral poles. More than 85% viable tumor cells were found by histology in every tumor sample. Fresh tumor and adjacent tissue pieces were bisected, with one half stored in RNAlater at -80 degrees C and the other half sent for histology. The data were taken from a study of tumor-infiltrating lymphocytes in primary liver carcinoma (dated by TCRdb to about 2017). With respect to the entire study: Of the five patients (three men and two women, aged 30 to 69 years), four had hepatocellular carcinoma and one had combined HCC and intrahepatic cholangiocarcinoma. Each sample produced roughly 3.65 to 8 million productive TCRbeta reads, and read depth showed no significant difference between tissue types. The study combined TCRbeta repertoire sequencing, expression microarrays and whole-exome sequencing across five regions of each liver tumor, with adjacent normal tissue and blood. The five patients had tumors of stage T1-T3 N0M0, with maximum diameters ranging from 4.2 to 10 cm. High reproducibility was observed for the technical replicate repertoires, with mean shared-clone rates roughly 0.92 and correlation coefficients above 0.95. TCRbeta repertoire sequencing covered 35 specimens from 5 patients: roughly 25 tumor regions, 5 adjacent noncancerous liver tissues and 5 peripheral blood samples. To link TCRbeta repertoire diversity with the local molecular phenotype, the roughly 23 tumor region samples were profiled using Agilent mRNA microarrays.

Results and caveats for the whole study, not just this receptor: Comparison of CD4+ and CD8+ T cell repertoires was precluded by the use of bulk unsorted samples. The study included only four or five patients, and the authors note findings should be validated in a larger study. Repertoire overlap was higher between tumor regions (mean around 36%) than tumor-adjacent (approximately 17%) or tumor-blood (14%) pairs, consistent with antigen-driven expansion. Because only the TCR beta chain was sequenced and unpaired alpha chains were not captured, true repertoire diversity is likely underestimated. The top 250 clones made up a significantly larger repertoire fraction in tumors than in blood (p = 0.039). Just about 7.5-25% of top clones turned up in all five regions of a tumor, which suggests spatial heterogeneity among tumor-infiltrating T cells.

Source material: liver tumor tissue from sampling region 2. What this sample's cell subset or site label stands for: tumor region T2, inferior pole. The sequence was obtained from a woman aged 55-70 years with primary liver carcinoma and hepatitis B virus infection. The chain is encoded by TRBV12-5 joined to TRBJ2-7; TRBD1 matches 9 bases in the middle. The CDR3 region reads CASGRDRAYEQYF. Here is the DNA: TGTGCTAGTGGGCGGGACAGGGCGTACGAGCAGTACTTC.